This T cell receptor (beta chain) appears in the sequencing data of a study of CD8 T cells in Susac syndrome. Study summary: Blood was drawn from Susac syndrome patients while they were therapy-naive, on corticosteroids, or on intravenous immunoglobulin alone. General study points: There was no clonal expansion in the CD4+ T cell repertoires of Susac syndrome.

RNA amounts of about 0.45 to 1 ug underwent reverse transcription with random hexamers. A multiplex approach, immunoSEQ multiplex PCR, amplified TCR beta CDR3 across 54 Vbeta and 13 Jbeta. MiXCR, applied by TCRdb to the immunoSEQ multiplex PCR reads, yields one record per CDR3 protein. The profile shows roughly 200,000 distinct CDR3 sequences, roughly 94% of them singletons. Trimming shortened V by 0 bases and J by 0 bases, and 6 bases separated the two germline ends. Germline loops: CDR1 LNHNV, CDR2 YYDKDF (reference sequence). The CDR3 consists of 14 residues. A remark on this clonotype: Its antigen is undetermined.

TCR beta sequencing was performed on blood CD8+ and CD4+ T cells. The gene calls are TRBV15 and TRBJ2-7; no clear D. The TCR sequence derives from a human donor with Susac syndrome. Sequencing was carried out using CD4+ T cells from PBMCs. The CDR3 DNA reads TGTGCCACCAGCAGAGATTCGGTCTCCTACGAGCAGTACTTC. This encodes CATSRDSVSYEQYF.